This entry describes one T cell receptor (beta chain). No antigen is known for it. The sample comes from a study of T cell responses to AZD1222 COVID-19 vaccine. General study points: Spike-specific TCRs gained breadth and depth after people received two AZD1222 doses. It was only a handful of AZD1222 recipients who were seropositive at baseline.

Second-dose intervals near 4 or 12 weeks were combined. Assay used: immunoSEQ multiplex PCR; TCRdb lists only in-frame clones, some missing. The table has 95,000 to 100,000 clones, roughly 83% seen once; the top ten hold 14%. The V and J ends lost 7 bases and 0 bases, in that order; junction bases with no gene match: 6. CDR1 and CDR2 from the germline V gene are MNHNY and SVGAGI (reference sequence). The CDR3 has 15 residues. V and J are TRBV6-6 and TRBJ1-5, with 7 nucleotides matching TRBD1. This TCR was recovered from an adult who received the AZD1222 COVID-19 vaccine. Sequencing was performed on peripheral blood, taken 28 days after the second AZD1222 dose. CDR3 residues: CASNTGQLSNQPQHF. DNA of the CDR3: TGTGCCAGCAACACGGGACAGCTTAGCAATCAGCCCCAGCATTTT.